This entry is about one T cell receptor (beta chain). Its antigen is not known. Method: immunoSEQ multiplex PCR; TCRdb's copy keeps in-frame clones and lacks some. Of 120,000 or so clones listed, around 86% are singletons. The J segment lost 7 bases and the V segment lost 8 bases, leaving 13 bases of the junction unmatched. The CDR3 is 14 amino acids. Germline V gene lookup returns CDR1 MNHNS and CDR2 SASEGT. The study drew the donors from its roughly 120-subject validation cohort, separate from the approximately 700-subject first cohort. The data are from a study of cytomegalovirus exposure and HLA in healthy donors. Findings of the study overall: Rare TCR sequences predominated, though certain public TCRs were found in many donors. Cytomegalovirus status was reportedly diagnosed by the classifier with high specificity and sensitivity. Listed as cytomegalovirus-associated were 150 or so TCR beta chains.

The chain couples TRBV6-1 to TRBJ1-2; TRBD1 matches at 7 bases. Sequenced: PBMCs. The clonotype was recovered from a man between 18 and 35 years old in good health and CMV-seronegative. DNA of the CDR3: TGTGCCAGCTGCGTCGACAGGGCATGGAGTGGCTACACCTTC. Translated, it gives CASCVDRAWSGYTF.